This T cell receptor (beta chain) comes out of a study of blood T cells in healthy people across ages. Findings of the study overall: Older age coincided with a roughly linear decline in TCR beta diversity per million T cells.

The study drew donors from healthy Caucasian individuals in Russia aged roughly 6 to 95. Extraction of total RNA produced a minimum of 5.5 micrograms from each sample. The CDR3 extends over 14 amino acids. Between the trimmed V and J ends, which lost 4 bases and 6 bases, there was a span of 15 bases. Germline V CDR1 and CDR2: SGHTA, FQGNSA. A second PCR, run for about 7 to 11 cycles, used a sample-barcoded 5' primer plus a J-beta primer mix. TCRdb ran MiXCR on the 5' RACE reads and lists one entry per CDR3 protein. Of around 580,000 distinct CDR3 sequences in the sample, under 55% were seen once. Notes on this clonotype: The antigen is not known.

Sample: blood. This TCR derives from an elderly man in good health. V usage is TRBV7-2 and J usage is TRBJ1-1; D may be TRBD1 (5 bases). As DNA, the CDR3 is TGTGCCAGCAGCTCTCGAGCGGGACCGGCTGAAGCTTTCTTT. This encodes CASSSRAGPAEAFF.